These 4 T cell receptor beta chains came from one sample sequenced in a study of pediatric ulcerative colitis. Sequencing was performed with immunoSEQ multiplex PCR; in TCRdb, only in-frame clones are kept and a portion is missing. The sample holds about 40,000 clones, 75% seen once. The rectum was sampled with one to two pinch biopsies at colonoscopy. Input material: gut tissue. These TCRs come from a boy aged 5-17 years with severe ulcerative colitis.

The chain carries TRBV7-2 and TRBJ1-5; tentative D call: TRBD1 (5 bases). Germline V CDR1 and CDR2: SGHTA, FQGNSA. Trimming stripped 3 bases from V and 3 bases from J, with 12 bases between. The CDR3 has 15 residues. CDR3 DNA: TGTGCCAGCAGCTTGTCGGGCAGGGTCAATCAGCCCCAGCATTTT. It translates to CASSLSGRVNQPQHF.

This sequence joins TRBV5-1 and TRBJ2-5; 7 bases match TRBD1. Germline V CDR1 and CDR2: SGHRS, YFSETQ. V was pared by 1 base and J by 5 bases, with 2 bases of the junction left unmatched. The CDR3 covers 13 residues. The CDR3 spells CASSLTGAETQYF. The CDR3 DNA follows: TGCGCCAGCAGCTTGACAGGGGCGGAGACCCAGTACTTC. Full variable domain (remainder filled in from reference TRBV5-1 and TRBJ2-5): KAGVTQTPRYLIKTRGQQVTLSCSPISGHRSVSWYQQTPGQGLQFLFEYFSETQRNKGNFPGRFSGRQFSNSRSEMNVSTLELGDSALYLCASSLTGAETQYFGPGTRLLVL.

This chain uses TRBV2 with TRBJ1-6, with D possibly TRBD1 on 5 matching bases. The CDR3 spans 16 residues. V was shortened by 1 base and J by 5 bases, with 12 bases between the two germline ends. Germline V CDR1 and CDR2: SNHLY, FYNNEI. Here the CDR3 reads CASSEGFGTDNSPLHF. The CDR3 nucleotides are TGTGCCAGCAGTGAAGGATTCGGGACTGATAATTCACCCCTCCACTTT.

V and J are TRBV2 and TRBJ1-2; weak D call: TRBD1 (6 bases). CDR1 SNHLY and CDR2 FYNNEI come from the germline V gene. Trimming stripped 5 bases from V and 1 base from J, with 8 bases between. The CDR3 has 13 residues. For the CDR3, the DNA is TGTGCCAGCAGTCTACAGGGTAACTATGGCTACACCTTC. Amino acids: CASSLQGNYGYTF.